The T cell receptor beta chain described here comes from a study of cytomegalovirus exposure and HLA in healthy donors. The PCR employed 60 Vbeta primers together with 13 Jbeta primers. Assay: immunoSEQ multiplex PCR; the TCRdb copy retains only in-frame clones and omits some. The sample holds about 130,000 clones, roughly 85% seen once. There are a few counts of this clone. Germline V gene lookup returns CDR1 SGHDT and CDR2 YYEEEE. The CDR3 spans 13 residues. Trimming cost V 0 bases and J 7 bases, with 10 bases left between them. This chain links TRBV5-6 with TRBJ1-2; maybe TRBD1 (5 bases). The clonotype originates from a man aged 35 to 55 in good health and CMV-seropositive. The sequenced sample was PBMCs. CDR3 nucleotides: TGTGCCAGCAGCTTGGGGGGGGTTGCTGGCTACACCTTC. This gives the protein CASSLGGVAGYTF.